One and the same sample provided the 25 T cell receptor beta chains below, sequenced in a study of blood T cell repertoires in COVID-19. Produced via immunoSEQ multiplex PCR; TCRdb's table is partial and in-frame only. The data hold around 250,000 clones, with around 84% observed a single time. Sequenced input: PBMCs or T cells enriched from blood (not recorded which). Source of these receptors: a man in his thirties or forties with acute COVID-19.

The chain combines TRBV28 with TRBJ1-2, with TRBD1 matching over 7 bases. Germline CDR1 MDHEN, CDR2 SYDVKM. The CDR3 covers 12 residues. The junction had 2 bases not matched to a gene; V was cut back by 6 bases and J by 4 bases. The CDR3 region has the DNA TGTGCCAGCAGACGGGACAGCTATGGCTACACCTTC. Protein sequence: CASRRDSYGYTF.

The chain is built from TRBV15 and TRBJ2-5; 9 bases are a match to TRBD1. The CDR3 consists of 14 residues. V shed 6 bases, J shed 1 base, and the junction held 3 bases outside the gene matches. The germline gives CDR1 LNHNV, CDR2 YYDKDF (reference sequence). The chain's CDR3 is CATRKTGGQETQYF. The CDR3 coding sequence is TGTGCCACCAGGAAGACAGGGGGCCAAGAGACCCAGTACTTC. Full variable domain (rest looked up from reference TRBV15 and TRBJ2-5): DAMVIQNPRYQVTQFGKPVTLSCSQTLNHNVMYWYQQKSSQAPKLLFHYYDKDFNNEADTPDNFQSRRPNTSFCFLDIRSPGLGDTAMYLCATRKTGGQETQYFGPGTRLLVL.

The chain has TRBV9 and TRBJ2-1, with 8 bases lining up with TRBD2. This CDR3 comprises 19 residues. After removal of 3 bases from V and 0 bases from J, the junction contained 14 bases not matched to a gene. Germline V gene lookup returns CDR1 SGDLS and CDR2 YYNGEE. Here the CDR3 DNA reads TGTGCCAGCAGCGCATCCACAAGGGCGGGAGGAAGCTCCTACAATGAGCAGTTCTTC. Translated, it gives CASSASTRAGGSSYNEQFF.

There are a few counts of this clone. This CDR3 is CASSLGAPETQYF. CDR3 sequence (DNA): TGTGCCAGCAGTTTGGGGGCTCCCGAGACCCAGTACTTC. This chain connects TRBV28 to TRBJ2-5; maybe TRBD1 (6 bases). Per germline, CDR1 MDHEN and CDR2 SYDVKM. This CDR3 comprises 13 residues. V lost 3 bases and J 5 bases, leaving 10 bases between the germline ends.

There are a few counts of this clone. The V and J genes are TRBV6-6 and TRBJ1-5; 7 bases are a match to TRBD1. Per the germline V gene, CDR1 is MNHNY and CDR2 is SVGAGI (reference sequence). Losses at the gene ends were 0 bases for V and 6 bases for J; bases not matched to a gene: 2. CDR3 length: 14 residues. The CDR3 reads CASSYSDRAQPQHF. The CDR3 DNA follows: TGTGCCAGCAGTTACTCCGACAGGGCTCAGCCCCAGCATTTT.

The gene calls are TRBV10-3 and TRBJ1-5, with 7 bases identical to TRBD1. Germline-derived CDR1 and CDR2 are ENHRY and SYGVKD. The CDR3 has 14 amino acids. The V segment lost 10 bases and the J segment 4 bases; nucleotides outside the gene matches: 10. CDR3 nucleotides: TGTGCCACCCGAGAAACAGGGGATAATCAGCCCCAGCATTTT. Residues: CATRETGDNQPQHF.

This chain links TRBV2 with TRBJ2-1; 9 nucleotides agree with TRBD1. The junction had 15 bases not matched to a gene; V was cut back by 0 bases and J by 15 bases. The CDR3 has 16 amino acids. Germline values: CDR1 SNHLY, CDR2 FYNNEI. DNA of the CDR3: TGTGCCAGCAGTGAAGCGGGCGCGGGACTGGGACAGGGTAGGTTCTTC. It yields the protein CASSEAGAGLGQGRFF.

The chain carries TRBV20-1 and TRBJ1-1, with D hard to call. CDR1 DFQATT and CDR2 SNEGSKA come from the germline V gene (reference sequence). The CDR3 loop spans 13 amino acids. V gave up 3 bases and J gave up 1 base, with 9 bases separating them. The CDR3 DNA reads TGCAGTGCTAGTCCCAAACAGAACACTGAAGCTTTCTTT. As protein: CSASPKQNTEAFF.

The chain couples TRBV30 to TRBJ2-1, with 9 bases fitting TRBD2. The trim removed 5 bases at V and 5 bases at J, leaving 7 bases unmatched. The CDR3 sequence is 14 residues long. Germline CDR1 is GTSNPN and CDR2 is SVGIG (reference sequence). The CDR3 nucleotides read TGTGCCTGGGACCTAGCGGGACGACACAATGAGCAGTTCTTC. Residues: CAWDLAGRHNEQFF.

Details on this clone: A junction end diverges from the germline sequence, so it may reflect a read error. The V and J genes are TRBV5-1 and TRBJ2-3, with 9 bases that match TRBD1. The CDR3 length is 15 residues. The germline gives CDR1 SGHRS, CDR2 YFSETQ. The CDR3 loop is CASSTPGQGGPRQYF. For the CDR3, the DNA is TGTGCCAGCAGCACACCGGGACAGGGAGGCCCTCGGCAGTATTTT.

In regard to this clone: This sample includes further DNA sequences coding for the same CDR3. The rearrangement links TRBV15 to TRBJ1-5; weak D call: TRBD1 (6 bases). V was shortened by 5 bases and J by 4 bases, with 9 bases between the two germline ends. Germline CDR1 LNHNV, CDR2 YYDKDF (reference sequence). CDR3 length: 13 residues. CDR3 nucleotide sequence: TGTGCCACCAGCGGGCAGGGGAATCAGCCCCAGCATTTT. It is translated as CATSGQGNQPQHF.

V gene TRBV18 combines with J gene TRBJ1-6; D remains ambiguous. V was cut by 5 bases and J by 9 bases, with 8 bases left in between. This CDR3 contains 12 residues. Germline V gene lookup returns CDR1 KGHSH and CDR2 LQKENI. The DNA for the CDR3 is TGTGCCAGCTCAGACTACGGTTCACCCCTCCACTTT. This codes for CASSDYGSPLHF.

A single count supports this clone. The chain is built from TRBV12-5 and TRBJ1-1; a possible D gene is TRBD1 (5 bases). CDR3 length: 14 residues. CDR1 is LGHNT, CDR2 FRNRAP, per germline. The ends were cut back, 5 bases at V and 4 bases at J, with 14 bases in the middle. Here the CDR3 reads CASGPGGESTEAFF. As DNA, the CDR3 is TGTGCTAGTGGTCCGGGGGGGGAATCCACTGAAGCTTTCTTT.

The CDR3 region has the DNA TGTGCCAGCAGCTTCGGGCAGGGTGGCGGCTACACCTTC. Its translation: CASSFGQGGGYTF. J is TRBJ1-2 and V is TRBV11-2; D possibly corresponds to TRBD1 (5 bases). The CDR3 contains 13 residues. Trimming took 3 bases from V and 8 from J, leaving 13 bases between them. Germline CDR1 is SGHAT and CDR2 is FQNNGV.

The J gene is TRBJ2-3, the V gene TRBV9, with TRBD2 identical over 8 bases. The ends lost 1 base at V and 4 bases at J; junction bases unmatched: 8. Germline CDR1 is SGDLS and CDR2 is YYNGEE. This CDR3 spans 16 amino acids. CDR3 amino acids: CASSVQRTSRSDTQYF. The CDR3 coding sequence is TGTGCCAGCAGCGTACAGAGGACTAGCCGATCAGATACGCAGTATTTT.

The chain is built from TRBV2 and TRBJ2-7; 8 bases fit TRBD1. This CDR3 is 14 amino acids long. Germline CDR1 SNHLY, CDR2 FYNNEI. The ends lost 4 bases at V and 5 bases at J; junction bases unmatched: 7. The CDR3 here is CASSGQGALNEQYV. The CDR3 DNA follows: TGTGCCAGCAGTGGCCAGGGGGCTCTAAACGAGCAGTACGTC.

The chain links TRBV19 to TRBJ2-1; 11 bases are a match to TRBD1. V lost 3 bases and J lost 7; bases outside the gene matches: 5. The CDR3 runs 15 residues. Germline values: CDR1 LNHDA, CDR2 SQIVND (reference sequence). The CDR3 nucleotides are TGTGCCAGTAGTATTCCCGGGACAGGGGGTAATGAGCAGTTCTTC. Amino acid sequence: CASSIPGTGGNEQFF.

The chain combines TRBV9 with TRBJ1-1, with TRBD1 matching over 9 bases. The ends lost 4 bases at V and 11 bases at J; junction bases unmatched: 15. The germline V gene has CDR1 SGDLS and CDR2 YYNGEE. The CDR3 covers 15 residues. The CDR3 nucleotides are TGTGCCAGCAGCCCTCAAGGGACAGGGTTCTCTGGGGCTTTCTTT. Translated, it gives CASSPQGTGFSGAFF. Drawing the rest from reference TRBV9 and TRBJ1-1, the complete variable domain is DSGVTQTPKHLITATGQRVTLRCSPRSGDLSVYWYQQSLDQGLQFLIQYYNGEERAKGNILERFSAQQFPDLHSELNLSSLELGDSALYFCASSPQGTGFSGAFFGQGTRLTVV.

The gene calls are TRBV2 and TRBJ1-2; D is perhaps TRBD1 (6 bases). The CDR3 contains 15 residues. CDR1 is SNHLY, CDR2 FYNNEI, per germline. V was pared by 5 bases and J by 0 bases, with 13 bases between. The CDR3 is CASSSWTASNYGYTF. The CDR3 DNA is TGTGCCAGCAGTTCCTGGACAGCCTCTAACTATGGCTACACCTTC.

This chain's CDR3 is CASGLLTSGISSYNEQFF. The DNA for the CDR3 is TGTGCTAGTGGTTTGCTCACTAGCGGCATCAGCTCCTACAATGAGCAGTTCTTC. The chain combines TRBV12-5 with TRBJ2-1, with TRBD2 matching over 8 bases. The CDR3 extends over 18 amino acids. V trimming: 2 bases; J trimming: 0 bases; junction bases outside the gene matches: 9. The V gene's germline CDR1 is LGHNT and CDR2 FRNRAP. Filled out from reference TRBV12-5 and TRBJ2-1, the complete variable domain reads DARVTQTPRHKVTEMGQEVTMRCQPILGHNTVFWYRQTMMQGLELLAYFRNRAPLDDSGMPKDRFSAEMPDATLATLKIQPSEPRDSAVYFCASGLLTSGISSYNEQFFGPGTRLTVL.

The V gene is TRBV7-2, the J gene TRBJ2-1; 11 bases are shared with TRBD2. This CDR3 has 15 residues. Germline CDR1 is SGHTA and CDR2 is FQGNSA. With 5 bases clipped from V and 10 bases from J, the junction kept 10 bases outside the gene matches. CDR3 protein: CASSATSGSPREQFF. DNA of the CDR3: TGTGCCAGCAGCGCCACTAGCGGGAGCCCCAGGGAGCAGTTCTTC. The whole variable domain, remainder taken from reference TRBV7-2 and TRBJ2-1, is GAGVSQSPSNKVTEKGKDVELRCDPISGHTALYWYRQSLGQGLEFLIYFQGNSAPDKSGLPSDRFSAERTGGSVSTLTIQRTQQEDSAVYLCASSATSGSPREQFFGPGTRLTVL.

On this clone: One junction end disagrees with the germline gene, perhaps due to a read error. The chain's CDR3 is CASSLDGQGYGNTIYF. In nucleotides, the CDR3 is TGTGCCAGCAGCTTGGATGGACAGGGGTATGGAAACACCATATATTTT. The chain carries TRBV5-1 and TRBJ1-3; 9 bases fit TRBD1. Germline CDR1 reads SGHRS; CDR2 reads YFSETQ. There are 16 residues in the CDR3.

This chain uses TRBV19 with TRBJ2-1, with 9 bases identical to TRBD2. The CDR3 consists of 15 residues. Per the germline V gene, CDR1 is LNHDA and CDR2 is SQIVND (reference sequence). The V segment lost 1 base and the J segment 5 bases; nucleotides outside the gene matches: 3. CDR3 in amino acids: CASSIVAGAHNEQFF. In nucleotides, the CDR3 is TGTGCCAGTAGTATAGTAGCGGGGGCTCACAATGAGCAGTTCTTC.

J is TRBJ2-5 and V is TRBV7-9; 7 nucleotides align to TRBD2. CDR3 length equals 16 residues. After removal of 5 bases from V and 5 bases from J, the junction contained 14 bases not matched to a gene. Germline CDR1 SEHNR, CDR2 FQNEAQ (reference sequence). This chain's CDR3 is CASSRQPGRTGETQYF. In DNA form, the CDR3 reads TGTGCCAGCAGCAGACAGCCCGGGAGGACCGGGGAGACCCAGTACTTC.

V and J are TRBV6-5 and TRBJ1-3; no clear D. V gave up 4 bases and J gave up 4 bases, with 8 bases separating them. In germline, CDR1 is MNHEY, CDR2 SVGAGI. The CDR3 extends over 13 amino acids. The CDR3 DNA follows: TGTGCCAGCAGTTGGGGAGAGGGAAACACCATATATTTT. The encoded protein is CASSWGEGNTIYF.